This T cell receptor beta chain was captured in a study of cytomegalovirus exposure and HLA in healthy donors (dated by TCRdb to 2016 to 2017). At the level of the whole study: A later analysis indicated that the 90 to 150 validation repertoires were generated on the platform also employed for the 720 or so repertoires of the first cohort. Along with the roughly 670-subject first cohort, a separate validation cohort of about 110 different subjects was used. The study aimed to test whether cataloging public T cell receptors could reveal signatures of past pathogen exposure. High-throughput TCR immunosequencing, statistical association of individual TCRs with disease status, and machine learning were combined to predict cytomegalovirus infection status. Overall results and qualifications from the work: The classifier was reported to diagnose cytomegalovirus status with high specificity and sensitivity in both the original cohort and the validation cohort. According to the authors, the approach could potentially be generalized to other disease states and immunological phenotypes. In a later analysis, TCRs clustered in the first cohort were found to also tend to co-occur in the 120 or so validation repertoires, with 90% to 95% of cluster scores above 0. The validation cohort had no HLA typing available for a later analysis, so co-occurrence within that cohort was assessed over all 130 or so repertoires. While some public TCRs were present in many individuals, most TCR sequences turned up only very rarely across donors. The study gave a list of 150 to 200 TCR beta chains associated with cytomegalovirus. Three of the identified cytomegalovirus-associated TCR beta chains were confirmed in vitro to be specific for cytomegalovirus antigens.

The CDR3 holds 12 amino acids from the cysteine to the phenylalanine. Just the 36-base CDR3 DNA is kept, in frame starting at base 1. Between the V and J ends, shortened by 5 bases and 5 bases respectively, the junction contains 9 bases. Per the germline V gene (reference sequence), SEHNR is the CDR1 and FQNEAQ is the CDR2. As concerns this clone: Its antigen is still unknown. Per-base quality was not reported, and no clone a single base away is much larger than it.

The library relied on the immunoSEQ multiplex PCR assay. Under the source paper's analysis protocol: A statistical classification framework was built for diagnosing cytomegalovirus status from the catalog of TCR beta chain sequences. Imported from immuneACCESS, the table was reduced by TCRdb to in-frame sequences with V and J called. These copies leave out some clones; in studies compared against another copy, an unresolved V gene accounts for under half, and the cause of the remainder is not known. D and trimming were read from the DNA, whereas the V and J calls and clone size are those reported in that table. The sample has 70,000 to 75,000 clones on record, around 94% of them singletons. The biggest ten clones account for about 3.5% of the sample. Donors formed part of the validation cohort, which comprised 120 subjects and was distinct from the first cohort of 550 to 850 subjects.

The receptor was isolated from a young woman in good health and CMV-seropositive. The chain links TRBV7-9 with TRBJ1-2; too little of a D gene remains to name it. Sample: PBMCs. The CDR3 region: CASSPQFYGYTF. The nucleotides are TGTGCCAGCAGCCCCCAATTTTATGGCTACACCTTC.